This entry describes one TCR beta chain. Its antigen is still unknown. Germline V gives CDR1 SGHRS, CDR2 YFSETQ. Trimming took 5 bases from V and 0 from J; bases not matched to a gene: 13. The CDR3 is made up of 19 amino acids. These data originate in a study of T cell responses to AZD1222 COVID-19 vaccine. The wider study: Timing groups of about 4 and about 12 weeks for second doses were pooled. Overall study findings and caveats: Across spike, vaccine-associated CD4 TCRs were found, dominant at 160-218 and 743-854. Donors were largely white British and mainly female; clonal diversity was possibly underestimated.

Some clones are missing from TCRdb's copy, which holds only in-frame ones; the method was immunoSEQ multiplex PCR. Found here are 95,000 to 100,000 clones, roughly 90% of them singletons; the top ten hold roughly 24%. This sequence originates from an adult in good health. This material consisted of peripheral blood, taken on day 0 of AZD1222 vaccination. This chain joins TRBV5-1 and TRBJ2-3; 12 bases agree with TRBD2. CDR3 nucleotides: TGCGCCAGCAGTCCGGGACTAGCGGGCGGACGTCCTAGCACAGATACGCAGTATTTT. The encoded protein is CASSPGLAGGRPSTDTQYF.